What follows are 10 T cell receptor beta chains derived from one specimen sequenced in a study of response to subunit inactivated influenza vaccine. One entry per CDR3 protein, called by TCRdb with MiXCR from the RT-PCR reads. Of hundreds of thousands of distinct CDR3 sequences in the sample, 15% to 18% were seen once. The specimen was PBMCs from blood, collected about 12 days after vaccination. The receptor set was obtained from a man in his forties or fifties who received an inactivated influenza vaccine.

The V and J genes are TRBV6-1 and TRBJ2-5; 8 positions agree with TRBD1. The V gene end was trimmed by 8 bases and the J gene end by 4 bases; junction bases not matched to a gene: 9. The germline CDR1 and CDR2 sequences are MNHNS and SASEGT. The CDR3 is 14 amino acids. The CDR3 sequence: CASRRGRRLETQYF. The CDR3 bases are TGTGCCAGCCGCAGGGGGCGCCGGTTAGAGACCCAGTACTTC.

This clonotype was picked up a small number of times. The DNA for the CDR3 is TGTGCCAGCAGCTTGGGGTCGGCGAGCTATGGCTACACCTTC. It specifies CASSLGSASYGYTF. The chain carries TRBV7-8 and TRBJ1-2; D not certain. Germline V gives CDR1 SGHVS, CDR2 FQNEAQ. The CDR3 is 14 residues long. Between the trimmed V and J ends, which lost 3 bases and 4 bases, there was a span of 12 bases.

The chain couples TRBV7-2 to TRBJ2-1; a possible D gene is TRBD2 (6 bases). This CDR3 comprises 16 residues. Per germline, CDR1 SGHTA and CDR2 FQGNSA. V lost 2 bases, J lost 0 bases, and 11 bases lay in between. The CDR3, as DNA: TGTGCCAGCAGCTTAAGGACGGGACTCTCCTACAATGAGCAGTTCTTC. Amino acids: CASSLRTGLSYNEQFF.

This clonotype was recorded at least ten times. The rearrangement joins TRBV7-2 to TRBJ2-7; D gene unclear. Per germline, CDR1 SGHTA and CDR2 FQGNSA. V was shortened by 1 base and J by 3 bases, with 7 bases between the two germline ends. This CDR3 is built from 13 residues. The CDR3 DNA follows: TGTGCCAGCAGCTTAGTTCAGAGCTACGAGCAGTACTTC. Its translation: CASSLVQSYEQYF.

This clonotype was detected a few times. The chain has TRBV20-1 and TRBJ2-7; 13 bases are shared with TRBD2. Losses at the gene ends were 3 bases for V and 6 bases for J; bases not matched to a gene: 14. Germline values: CDR1 DFQATT, CDR2 SNEGSKA (reference sequence). The CDR3 sequence is 17 residues long. CDR3 amino acids: CSARMKGGTSGISEQYF. In nucleotides, the CDR3 is TGCAGTGCTAGGATGAAGGGGGGGACTAGCGGGATTTCCGAGCAGTACTTC.

V gene TRBV14 combines with J gene TRBJ2-5; 8 nucleotides line up with TRBD2. This CDR3 is built from 17 residues. Losses at the gene ends were 4 bases for V and 3 bases for J; bases not matched to a gene: 13. CDR1 SGHDN and CDR2 FVKESK come from the germline V gene. This chain's CDR3 is CASSPYPQRELKETQYF. The CDR3 DNA is TGTGCCAGCAGCCCCTACCCCCAGCGGGAGTTGAAAGAGACCCAGTACTTC.

The table lists this clonotype with many counts. The chain uses TRBV5-1 and TRBJ2-7, with D possibly called TRBD1 or TRBD2 (5 bases each). This CDR3 has 14 residues. The V and J ends lost 3 bases and 1 base respectively, with 11 bases between them. Per the germline V gene, CDR1 is SGHRS and CDR2 is YFSETQ. CDR3 bases: TGCGCCAGCAGCTGGGGGACGGAATCCTACGAGCAGTACTTC. Translation gives CASSWGTESYEQYF.

This clonotype was seen a few times. The rearrangement joins TRBV6-2 or TRBV6-3 to TRBJ2-1; 7 nucleotides line up with TRBD2. The CDR3 extends over 15 amino acids. V was pared by 6 bases and J by 6 bases, with 11 bases of the junction left unmatched. Germline V gives CDR1 MNHEY, CDR2 SVGEGT. The DNA of the CDR3 is TGTGCCAGCAGCTTACTAGCGTCCCCCTCCAATGAGCAGTTCTTC. This sequence encodes CASSLLASPSNEQFF.

On this clonotype itself: Since a much larger clone is just one base distant, this may be a read error. V usage is TRBV4-1 and J usage is TRBJ1-2, with unresolved D. The CDR3 consists of 13 residues. Germline assignment: CDR1 MGHRA and CDR2 YSYEKL. The CDR3 region is CASSQRTAYDYTF. CDR3 DNA sequence: TGCGCCAGCAGCCAAAGGACGGCCTATGACTACACCTTC.

Only a few counts were recorded for this clonotype. V usage is TRBV12-3 or TRBV12-4 and J usage is TRBJ2-5, with TRBD2 matching over 10 bases. Trimming removed 4 bases from V and 3 bases from J; junction bases left unmatched: 2. This CDR3 spans 14 amino acids. The CDR3 reads CASSSGLAEETQYF. As DNA, the CDR3 is TGTGCCAGCAGTTCAGGACTAGCGGAAGAGACCCAGTACTTC.